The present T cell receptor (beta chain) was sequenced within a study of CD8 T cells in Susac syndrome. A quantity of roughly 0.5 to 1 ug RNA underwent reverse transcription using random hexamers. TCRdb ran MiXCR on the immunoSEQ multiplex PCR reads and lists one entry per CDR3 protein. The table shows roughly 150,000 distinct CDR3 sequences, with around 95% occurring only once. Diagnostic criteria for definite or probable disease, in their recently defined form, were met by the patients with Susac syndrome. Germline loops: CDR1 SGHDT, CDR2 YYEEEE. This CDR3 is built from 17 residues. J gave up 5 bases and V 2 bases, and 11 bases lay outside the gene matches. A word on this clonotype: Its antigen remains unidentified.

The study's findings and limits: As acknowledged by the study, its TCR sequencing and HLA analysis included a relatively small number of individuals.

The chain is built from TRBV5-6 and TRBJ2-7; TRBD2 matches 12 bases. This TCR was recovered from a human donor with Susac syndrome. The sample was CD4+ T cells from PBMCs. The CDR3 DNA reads TGTGCCAGCAGCTTAAGTATTCAAGGACTAGCGGGGCACGAGCAGTACTTC. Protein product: CASSLSIQGLAGHEQYF.